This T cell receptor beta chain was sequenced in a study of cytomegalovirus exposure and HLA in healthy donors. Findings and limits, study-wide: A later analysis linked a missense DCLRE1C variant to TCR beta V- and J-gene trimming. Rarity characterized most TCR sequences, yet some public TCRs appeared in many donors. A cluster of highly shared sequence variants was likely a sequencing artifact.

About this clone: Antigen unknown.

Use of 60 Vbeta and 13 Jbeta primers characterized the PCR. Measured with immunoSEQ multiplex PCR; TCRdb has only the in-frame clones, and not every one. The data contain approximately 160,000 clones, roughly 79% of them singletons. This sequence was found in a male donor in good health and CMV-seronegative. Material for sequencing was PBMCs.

The CDR3 nucleotides read TGTGCCAGCAGCTCGGGACAGGGCTCCTACGAGCAGTACTTC. Translating it yields CASSSGQGSYEQYF. The V gene is TRBV7-6, the J gene TRBJ2-7; 9 bases match TRBD1. The CDR3 sequence is 14 residues long. V gave up 4 bases and J gave up 0 bases; unmatched junction bases: 1. Germline lookup yields CDR1 SGHVS and CDR2 FNYEAQ.